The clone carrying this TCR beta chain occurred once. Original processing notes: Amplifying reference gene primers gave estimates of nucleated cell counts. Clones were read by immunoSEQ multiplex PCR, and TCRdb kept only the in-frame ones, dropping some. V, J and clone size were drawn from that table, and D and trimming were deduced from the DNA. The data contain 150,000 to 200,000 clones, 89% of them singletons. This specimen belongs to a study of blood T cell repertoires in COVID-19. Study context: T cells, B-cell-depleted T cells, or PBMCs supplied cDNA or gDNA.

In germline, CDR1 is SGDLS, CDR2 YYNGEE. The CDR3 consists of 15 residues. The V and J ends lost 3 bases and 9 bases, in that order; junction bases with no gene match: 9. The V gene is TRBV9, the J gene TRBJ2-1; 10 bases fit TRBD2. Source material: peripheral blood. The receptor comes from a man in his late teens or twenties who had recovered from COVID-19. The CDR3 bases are TGTGCCAGCAGCGCCGGACTAGCGGAGGGGGTTGAGCAGTTCTTC. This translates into CASSAGLAEGVEQFF.